Presented here are 22 T cell receptor beta chains from one specimen sequenced in a study of T-cell reconstitution after alpha-beta-depleted transplantation in children. Unique molecular identifiers were incorporated when the TCRbeta library was constructed. TCRdb called the PCR reads again in MiXCR, with one record for every CDR3 protein. The sample comprises fewer than 700,000 distinct CDR3 sequences, 10% to 15% of which are singletons, and roughly 2.3% rests with the top ten. The sample here was PBMCs, mostly from graft donor cells, taken 360 days after TCRalphabeta/CD19-depleted stem cell transplant. The receptors here all came from a male patient younger than 18 who had a stem cell transplant for acute myeloid leukemia, so the T cells may come from the graft donor.

V is TRBV12-3 or TRBV12-4 and J is TRBJ1-5; no firm D call. V shed 1 base and J shed 7 bases, with 8 bases lying between them. This CDR3 is 13 amino acids long. CDR3 DNA sequence: TGTGCCAGCAGTTTAGTGGGAGGGCAGCCCCAGCATTTT. Translating it yields CASSLVGGQPQHF.

The chain has TRBV5-1 and TRBJ2-2; the D gene is possibly TRBD1 (6 bases). V dropped 0 bases and J dropped 9 bases, with 18 bases sitting between them. Looked up from germline, CDR1 is SGHRS and CDR2 is YFSETQ. The CDR3 totals 16 residues. CDR3 loop: CASSLGQDPRWRELFF. CDR3 in DNA: TGCGCCAGCAGCTTGGGACAGGACCCAAGGTGGAGGGAGCTGTTTTTT.

The rearrangement uses TRBV11-3 and TRBJ2-1; 9 positions match TRBD1. The length of the CDR3 is 16 residues. J lost 5 bases, V lost 4 bases, and 9 bases had no gene match. The germline V gene has CDR1 SGHNT and CDR2 YENEEA. The CDR3 protein is CASSSQGTGMNNEQFF. The CDR3 DNA reads TGTGCCAGCAGCTCCCAAGGGACAGGGATGAACAATGAGCAGTTCTTC.

This rearrangement joins TRBV29-1 to TRBJ1-3, with TRBD1 matching 9 bases. V lost 4 bases, J lost 2 bases, and 3 bases stayed unmatched. The CDR3 spans 14 residues. Looked up from germline, CDR1 is SQVTM and CDR2 is ANQGSEA. The CDR3, as DNA: TGCAGCGTTGTACAGGGGGCTACTGGAAACACCATATATTTT. Its translation is CSVVQGATGNTIYF.

In this sample, this clonotype turned up a few times. V and J are TRBV28 and TRBJ2-7, with D possibly being TRBD1 (5 bases). The CDR3 runs to 14 residues. Germline-derived CDR1 and CDR2 are MDHEN and SYDVKM. V shed 5 bases and J shed 2 bases, with 13 bases lying between them. The CDR3 sequence: CASSTDTFPYEQYF. The CDR3 nucleotides are TGTGCCAGCAGTACGGACACTTTTCCCTACGAGCAGTACTTC.

The V gene is TRBV20-1, the J gene TRBJ2-5; D not certain. The germline gives CDR1 DFQATT, CDR2 SNEGSKA (reference sequence). Between the trimmed V and J ends, which lost 0 bases and 4 bases, there was a span of 27 bases. This CDR3 contains 19 residues. This CDR3 reads CSARDPYRASLLPGETQYF. The CDR3 DNA sequence: TGCAGTGCTAGAGATCCTTATCGGGCTAGTCTATTACCGGGAGAGACCCAGTACTTC.

V usage is TRBV4-2 and J usage is TRBJ2-3; 8 bases map to TRBD2. The CDR3 covers 18 residues. The germline gives CDR1 LGHNA, CDR2 YNFKEQ. The trim removed 3 bases at V and 2 bases at J, leaving 13 bases unmatched. DNA of the CDR3: TGTGCCAGCAGCCAGCAAACCGTGACTAGCGAATTCACAGATACGCAGTATTTT. Encoded protein: CASSQQTVTSEFTDTQYF.

This clonotype was seen a handful of times. This chain joins TRBV7-9 and TRBJ2-7, with D perhaps being TRBD1 or TRBD2 (5 bases each). Trimming removed 5 bases from V and 6 bases from J, with 17 bases in between. The V gene's germline CDR1 is SEHNR and CDR2 FQNEAQ (reference sequence). The CDR3 spans 14 residues. CDR3 sequence reads: CASSLRDGVSEQYF. Written as DNA, the CDR3 is TGTGCCAGCAGCCTCCGGGACGGAGTCTCCGAGCAGTACTTC.

This clonotype was detected a few times. CDR3 coding DNA: TGCAGCGCCCGGACCATACGAAGCTCCTACAATGAGCAGTTCTTC. Translating it yields CSARTIRSSYNEQFF. The chain recombines TRBV29-1 with TRBJ2-1; no clear D gene. The CDR3 has 15 amino acids. Trimming removed 7 bases from V and 0 bases from J, with 16 bases in between. The germline V gene encodes CDR1 SQVTM and CDR2 ANQGSEA.

J is TRBJ1-3 and V is TRBV4-3, with 9 bases aligning to TRBD1. V trimming: 4 bases; J trimming: 0 bases; junction bases outside the gene matches: 16. The CDR3 extends over 20 amino acids. Germline V CDR1 and CDR2: LGHNA, YSLEER. Here the CDR3 reads CASSRQHTDRGLFSGNTIYF. The CDR3 DNA is TGCGCCAGCAGCCGGCAACACACGGACAGGGGACTTTTCTCTGGAAACACCATATATTTT.

The sample holds a few counts of this clonotype. The J gene is TRBJ2-3, the V gene TRBV15; 9 nucleotides line up with TRBD2. Germline V gene sequence: CDR1 LNHNV, CDR2 YYDKDF (reference sequence). V shed 2 bases, J shed 2 bases, and the junction held 2 bases outside the gene matches. This CDR3 region has 15 residues. CDR3 sequence reads: CATSRRTSDTDTQYF. CDR3 in DNA: TGTGCCACCAGCAGACGGACTAGCGACACAGATACGCAGTATTTT.

The V gene is TRBV5-4, the J gene TRBJ2-7; no clear D. V was shortened by 4 bases and J by 0 bases, with 11 bases between the two germline ends. Germline CDR1 and CDR2: SGHNT and YYREEE (reference sequence). This CDR3 contains 14 residues. CDR3 sequence reads: CASSQGPNSYEQYF. CDR3 DNA: TGTGCCAGCAGCCAAGGACCTAACTCCTACGAGCAGTACTTC.

The gene calls are TRBV5-1 and TRBJ2-7; 7 bases agree with TRBD1. The CDR3 runs to 16 residues. CDR1 is SGHRS, CDR2 YFSETQ, per germline. V lost 0 bases to trimming and J lost 2 bases; unmatched junction nucleotides: 8. The CDR3 sequence is CASSLVGGSATYEQYF. The CDR3 region has the DNA TGCGCCAGCAGCTTGGTAGGGGGCTCGGCTACCTACGAGCAGTACTTC.

This clonotype was observed at least ten times. The rearrangement uses TRBV30 and TRBJ2-3, with 10 positions matching TRBD2. After removal of 0 bases from V and 2 bases from J, the junction contained 2 bases not matched to a gene. The CDR3 totals 15 residues. Germline CDR1 is GTSNPN and CDR2 is SVGIG (reference sequence). The CDR3 region has the DNA TGTGCCTGGAGTGTACTAGCGGGAAACACAGATACGCAGTATTTT. The encoded protein is CAWSVLAGNTDTQYF.

This clonotype occurred a few times. The chain is built from TRBV11-2 and TRBJ2-7; 10 nucleotides agree with TRBD2. The CDR3 has 16 residues. With V trimmed by 4 bases and J by 3 bases, 9 bases remained unmatched. CDR1 is SGHAT and CDR2 is FQNNGV in the germline V gene. The CDR3: CASSSLSGRAFYEQYF. The CDR3 DNA reads as TGTGCCAGCAGCTCTTTAAGCGGGAGGGCCTTCTACGAGCAGTACTTC.

Only a few counts were recorded for this clonotype. This chain connects TRBV12-3 or TRBV12-4 to TRBJ2-3; D gene ambiguous. V lost 3 bases to trimming and J lost 0 bases, with 16 bases between them. CDR3 size: 17 residues. The CDR3 DNA reads TGTGCCAGCAGTTTGGGCAGTCCCACTGCCAGCACAGATACGCAGTATTTT. As protein: CASSLGSPTASTDTQYF.

In its sample, this clonotype was seen many times. The CDR3 region is CASSLIAGGSTDTQYF. DNA of the CDR3: TGTGCCAGCAGCCTCATAGCGGGAGGTTCCACAGATACGCAGTATTTT. This chain links TRBV7-3 with TRBJ2-3, with 10 bases matching TRBD2. The J segment lost 2 bases and the V segment lost 5 bases, leaving 7 bases of the junction unmatched. This CDR3 region has 16 residues. Germline loops: CDR1 SGHTA, CDR2 FQGTGA.

This clonotype was seen more than once but under ten times. This chain connects TRBV20-1 to TRBJ2-7; no definite D call. Trimming took 6 bases from V and 2 from J, leaving 8 bases between them. The CDR3 is 11 amino acids. Looked up from germline, CDR1 is DFQATT and CDR2 is SNEGSKA (reference sequence). CDR3 in amino acids: CSAAATYEQYF. In DNA form, the CDR3 reads TGCAGTGCCGCAGCCACCTACGAGCAGTACTTC.

The genes are TRBV19 and TRBJ1-2; D not resolved. This CDR3 contains 14 residues. Looked up from germline, CDR1 is LNHDA and CDR2 is SQIVND (reference sequence). V lost 4 bases and J lost 4, with 13 bases in between. DNA of the CDR3: TGTGCCAGTAGTACTACCGACCGGATCTATGGCTACACCTTC. This codes for CASSTTDRIYGYTF.

This clonotype was observed a few times. The rearrangement uses TRBV29-1 and TRBJ2-3; possible D gene TRBD2, 7 bases. CDR1 is SQVTM and CDR2 is ANQGSEA in the germline V gene. V was pared by 4 bases and J by 6 bases, with 17 bases between. The CDR3 runs 14 residues. The DNA of the CDR3 is TGCAGCGTTGCCATTACCAGGGGAGGGGATACGCAGTATTTT. Its protein product is CSVAITRGGDTQYF.

In this sample, this clonotype turned up once. This chain links TRBV29-1 with TRBJ2-7, with 8 bases matching TRBD1. Germline lookup yields CDR1 SQVTM and CDR2 ANQGSEA. This CDR3 contains 14 residues. V shed 7 bases, J shed 3 bases, and the junction held 11 bases outside the gene matches. The CDR3 nucleotides read TGCAGCGCTTCGCCCAGGGGGCGCTTCTACGAGCAGTACTTC. This sequence encodes CSASPRGRFYEQYF.

This clonotype was counted only a few times. V usage is TRBV19 and J usage is TRBJ2-3, with D uncertain. V gave up 6 bases and J gave up 3 bases, with 10 bases separating them. The CDR3 has 13 amino acids. Germline assignment: CDR1 LNHDA and CDR2 SQIVND (reference sequence). The CDR3 loop reads CASSRWTTDTQYF. CDR3 in DNA: TGTGCCAGTAGCCGATGGACGACAGATACGCAGTATTTT.